This TCR beta chain was observed in a study of regulatory T cells in long-lasting Graves disease. About the study: Graves' patients who were just diagnosed had used antithyroid drugs for under 3 months.

Noted time point: newly diagnosed GD, antithyroid drugs for less than 3 months. Scientists built the TCR library using RNA that was extracted from PBMCs. Findings and caveats of the study: Persistent disease exhibited a predilection for TRBV28, TRBJ1-2 and TRBJ2-5.

As concerns this clonotype: Its antigen is as yet unknown.

The CDR3 has 14 amino acids. Germline V gene lookup returns CDR1 DFQATT and CDR2 SNEGSKA (reference sequence). Trimming removed 3 bases from V and 3 bases from J; junction bases left unmatched: 4. HTBI primers from iRepertoire and Arm-PCR of CDR3 regions yielded the TCR beta libraries. MiXCR, run by TCRdb on the multiplex PCR reads, gives a single entry per CDR3 protein. The repertoire includes approximately 350,000 distinct CDR3 sequences, roughly 12% of them detected once, and 15% to 20% sits in the top ten. A further study also used this sample, focusing on T cells in Graves' hyperthyroidism and ophthalmopathy. As that report states: Researchers ran a first-round RT-PCR on the TCR CDR3 using the HTBI primer set.

Specimen: peripheral blood mononuclear cells (PBMCs), collected at new diagnosis, from a patient treated with antithyroid drugs. This receptor was obtained from a woman aged 18-30 years with Graves disease. The chain recombines TRBV20-1 with TRBJ2-3; 9 nucleotides agree with TRBD1. The CDR3 DNA is TGCAGTGCTAGCTCCGGGACAGGGACAGATACGCAGTATTTT. Translated, it gives CSASSGTGTDTQYF.